The rows below give T cell receptor beta chains drawn from one sample of a study of blood T cell repertoires in COVID-19. Data came from immunoSEQ multiplex PCR; TCRdb stores just in-frame clones and leaves some out. The sample carries about 240,000 clones, around 84% recorded once. The sequenced material came from peripheral blood. The receptor set was obtained from a woman between 18 and 29 years old with acute or convalescent COVID-19. Both conserved end residues are part of each CDR3. Fields, in order: CDR3 protein, CDR3 DNA, J gene, clone size, V gene, D gene. D genes are given only for firm matches. Not every row has a clone size; where given, it reads once, few, many or a size class.

CSVEEGSGRANTDTQYF | TGCAGCGTTGAAGAAGGTAGCGGGAGGGCAAACACAGATACGCAGTATTTT | TRBJ2-3 | . | TRBV29-1 | TRBD2
CASSPEQGANEKLFF | TGTGCCAGCAGCCCGGAGCAGGGGGCGAATGAAAAACTGTTTTTT | TRBJ1-4 | . | TRBV5-4 | TRBD1
CASSSWTGDTDYGYTF | TGTGCCAGCAGCTCATGGACAGGGGACACTGACTATGGCTACACCTTC | TRBJ1-2 | . | TRBV7-8 | TRBD1
CASRSRSSTGWDSGNTIYF | TGTGCCAGCAGATCACGTTCCTCAACAGGATGGGACTCTGGAAACACCATATATTTT | TRBJ1-3 | . | TRBV6-4 | .
CAWRLAGAYNEQFF | TGTGCCTGGAGGCTAGCGGGAGCCTACAATGAGCAGTTCTTC | TRBJ2-1 | . | TRBV30 | TRBD2
CASSLEPGQVFFATGYTF | TGCGCCAGCAGCCTGGAACCGGGACAGGTCTTTTTTGCAACTGGCTACACCTTC | TRBJ1-2 | . | TRBV4-1 | TRBD1
CAWTTGGGNEQFF | TGTGCCTGGACAACGGGAGGGGGCAATGAGCAGTTCTTC | TRBJ2-1 | . | TRBV30 | TRBD2
CASSFRGNTEAFF | TGTGCCAGCAGTTTTAGGGGGAACACTGAAGCTTTCTTT | TRBJ1-1 | . | TRBV12-3/TRBV12-4 | .
CAWSVDTSGLYEQYF | TGTGCCTGGAGTGTAGATACTAGCGGCCTGTACGAGCAGTACTTC | TRBJ2-7 | . | TRBV30 | TRBD2
CASRSTGGGGFYGYTF | TGTGCCAGCAGATCAACAGGGGGCGGGGGTTTCTATGGCTACACCTTC | TRBJ1-2 | . | TRBV27 | TRBD1
CASLDPQGQYF | TGCGCCAGCCTGGACCCGCAGGGGCAGTACTTC | TRBJ2-7 | once | TRBV10-2 | .
CASSQGQGGTPDTQYF | TGTGCCAGCTCACAGGGACAGGGAGGGACCCCAGATACGCAGTATTTT | TRBJ2-3 | . | TRBV18 | TRBD1
CASGPGVRDTQYF | TGTGCTAGTGGTCCGGGGGTCAGAGATACGCAGTATTTT | TRBJ2-3 | . | TRBV12-5 | .
CASSSGGVQDTQYF | TGCGCCAGCAGCTCCGGGGGTGTGCAGGATACGCAGTATTTT | TRBJ2-3 | . | TRBV5-1 | .
CASSFHNRVGSYEQYF | TGTGCCAGCAGCTTTCATAACAGGGTGGGGTCCTACGAGCAGTACTTC | TRBJ2-7 | . | TRBV5-5 | .
CASSLAGRGTGGVDTGELFF | TGTGCCAGCAGCTTGGCCGGTAGAGGGACAGGGGGCGTGGACACCGGGGAGCTGTTTTTT | TRBJ2-2 | . | TRBV5-4 | TRBD1
CASSLDSERIKNIQYF | TGTGCCAGCAGCTTAGACAGCGAAAGAATCAAAAACATTCAGTACTTC | TRBJ2-4 | . | TRBV11-2 | .
CASSQQGQYYEQYF | TGTGCCAGCAGCCAACAGGGCCAGTACTACGAGCAGTACTTC | TRBJ2-7 | . | TRBV7-9 | .
CASSSGQLSTDTQYF | TGTGCCAGCAGTTCGGGACAGCTAAGCACAGATACGCAGTATTTT | TRBJ2-3 | . | TRBV6-5 | TRBD1
CARKITTTTSGRVVQYF | TGCGCCAGGAAGATAACAACAACAACTAGCGGGAGGGTCGTGCAGTACTTC | TRBJ2-7 | . | TRBV10-1 | TRBD2
CASNRDSPPYEQYF | TGTGCCAGCAACCGGGACAGCCCTCCCTACGAGCAGTACTTC | TRBJ2-7 | . | TRBV28 | TRBD1
CASSPWWGGSSYNEQFF | TGTGCCAGTAGTCCTTGGTGGGGCGGCTCGTCCTACAATGAGCAGTTCTTC | TRBJ2-1 | . | TRBV19 | .
CASSPRAESGTIYEQYF | TGTGCCAGCAGCCCCCGTGCAGAAAGTGGGACAATTTACGAGCAGTACTTC | TRBJ2-7 | . | TRBV7-2 | .
CSASPTDRDYGYTF | TGCAGTGCTAGTCCTACGGACAGGGATTATGGCTACACCTTC | TRBJ1-2 | . | TRBV20-1 | TRBD1
CASSSTSGSTDTQYF | TGTGCCAGTAGTTCGACTAGCGGGTCCACAGATACGCAGTATTTT | TRBJ2-3 | . | TRBV19 | TRBD2
CASSPRKIGTGSSYEQYF | TGCGCCAGCAGCCCAAGAAAGATCGGGACAGGCAGTTCCTACGAGCAGTACTTC | TRBJ2-7 | . | TRBV5-1 | TRBD1
CAISDPGQGTGNTIYF | TGTGCCATCAGTGATCCGGGACAGGGTACTGGAAACACCATATATTTT | TRBJ1-3 | . | TRBV10-3 | TRBD1
CATLPWGQVWSANTGELFF | TGTGCCACCCTGCCGTGGGGACAAGTGTGGAGCGCCAACACCGGGGAGCTGTTTTTT | TRBJ2-2 | . | TRBV2 | .
CASNRYGYTF | TGCGCCAGCAATCGTTATGGCTACACCTTC | TRBJ1-2 | . | TRBV10-1 | .
CASSLDAGENYGYTF | TGCGCCAGCAGCTTGGATGCGGGCGAAAACTATGGCTACACCTTC | TRBJ1-2 | . | TRBV5-1 | .
CASSIDRGAYEQYF | TGTGCCAGCAGCATTGACAGGGGAGCCTACGAGCAGTACTTC | TRBJ2-7 | . | TRBV9 | TRBD1
CAISEGSYEQYF | TGTGCCATCAGTGAAGGGAGCTACGAGCAGTACTTC | TRBJ2-7 | once | TRBV10-3 | .
CASSGGASSTDTQYF | TGTGCCAGCAGTGGGGGAGCGAGTAGCACAGATACGCAGTATTTT | TRBJ2-3 | . | TRBV2 | .
CASSSGGSNQPQHF | TGTGCCAGCAGTTCGGGTGGGAGCAATCAGCCCCAGCATTTT | TRBJ1-5 | . | TRBV28 | .
CASSEPSGSETQYF | TGTGCCAGCAGCGAGCCCAGCGGGAGTGAGACCCAGTACTTC | TRBJ2-5 | . | TRBV7-9 | TRBD2
CASSPQGQPRNEQFF | TGTGCCAGCAGCCCCCAGGGACAGCCTCGGAATGAGCAGTTCTTC | TRBJ2-1 | many | TRBV13 | TRBD1
CAWSGLAASPQYF | TGTGCCTGGAGTGGACTAGCGGCTTCCCCGCAGTATTTT | TRBJ2-3 | once | TRBV30 | TRBD2
CASSEPPQEEDTYNEQFF | TGTGCCAGCAGTGAACCTCCTCAGGAGGAAGATACCTACAATGAGCAGTTCTTC | TRBJ2-1 | . | TRBV25-1 | .
CAWRAVVVNTEAFF | TGTGCCTGGAGGGCCGTTGTGGTGAACACTGAAGCTTTCTTT | TRBJ1-1 | . | TRBV30 | .
CASSLGGVNNEKLFF | TGTGCCAGCAGCCTAGGGGGGGTTAATAATGAAAAACTGTTTTTT | TRBJ1-4 | . | TRBV11-2 | .
CSVRGNEQFF | TGCAGCGTGCGGGGTAATGAGCAGTTCTTC | TRBJ2-1 | . | TRBV29-1 | .
CASSTRQGGANQPQHF | TGTGCCAGCAGTACAAGACAGGGTGGTGCCAATCAGCCCCAGCATTTT | TRBJ1-5 | once | TRBV6-2/TRBV6-3 | TRBD1
CASSGAGTSGSGRYNEQFF | TGCGCCAGCAGCGGAGCCGGGACTAGCGGGAGCGGTAGGTACAATGAGCAGTTCTTC | TRBJ2-1 | . | TRBV5-1 | TRBD2
CASTLSSGNTIYF | TGTGCCAGCACCCTAAGTTCCGGAAACACCATATATTTT | TRBJ1-3 | . | TRBV6-6 | .
CAWSVLAGGDTQYF | TGTGCCTGGAGTGTGCTAGCGGGTGGGGATACGCAGTATTTT | TRBJ2-3 | . | TRBV30 | TRBD2
CASSKGTGGVLGEKLFF | TGTGCCAGCAGTAAAGGGACAGGGGGTGTCCTAGGTGAAAAACTGTTTTTT | TRBJ1-4 | . | TRBV6-1 | TRBD1
CASSRRGNTEAFF | TGTGCCAGCAGCCGCCGAGGGAACACTGAAGCTTTCTTT | TRBJ1-1 | few | TRBV7-2 | .
CASTPRAGSSYNEQFF | TGTGCCAGTACCCCGAGGGCGGGGAGCTCCTACAATGAGCAGTTCTTC | TRBJ2-1 | . | TRBV19 | .
CASNIGDSNYGYTF | TGTGCCAGCAATATAGGAGATTCTAACTATGGCTACACCTTC | TRBJ1-2 | . | TRBV6-5 | .
CASSLVGTGQNEQFF | TGCGCCAGCAGCTTGGTCGGGACAGGGCAGAATGAGCAGTTCTTC | TRBJ2-1 | . | TRBV5-1 | TRBD1
CASSSMTPYNSPLHF | TGTGCCAGCAGCTCCATGACACCATATAATTCACCCCTCCACTTT | TRBJ1-6 | . | TRBV7-2 | .
CASNTPAPAGGQPQHF | TGTGCCAGCAACACCCCCGCTCCGGCGGGAGGTCAGCCCCAGCATTTT | TRBJ1-5 | . | TRBV28 | .
CASSLDTLGLDQNNEQFF | TGTGCCAGCAGCCTCGACACACTTGGACTAGACCAAAACAATGAGCAGTTCTTC | TRBJ2-1 | . | TRBV7-2 | TRBD2
CASTLAGGRGTQYF | TGTGCCAGCACCCTAGCGGGGGGTCGTGGGACCCAGTACTTC | TRBJ2-5 | . | TRBV6-5 | TRBD2
CASSLGSSLAGNTIYF | TGCGCCAGCAGCTTGGGCTCATCATTAGCTGGAAACACCATATATTTT | TRBJ1-3 | . | TRBV5-1 | .
CSVDSPAGGNYGYTF | TGCAGCGTTGATTCCCCCGCAGGGGGCAACTATGGCTACACCTTC | TRBJ1-2 | once | TRBV29-1 | TRBD1
CASNLEEMGDVTEAFF | TGTGCCAGCAACCTAGAGGAAATGGGTGATGTCACTGAAGCTTTCTTT | TRBJ1-1 | . | TRBV28 | .